This TCR beta chain stems from a study of T cell repertoires in cytomegalovirus infection (dated by TCRdb to about 2019). About the full investigation: Because public TCR beta signatures pointed to carriage of CMV infection together with the matching HLA type, the HLA type of each donor mattered for the analysis. Results the study describes overall, beyond this receptor: Carriers of CMV infection plus the relevant HLA type were discriminated by the cumulative frequency of public TCR beta family members in the study cohort and in an independent roughly 350-donor cohort. The ex vivo response was dominated by HLA-C-restricted CMV-specific TCR beta clonotypes, and the single most frequent clonotype in two of eight donors was supplied by these HLA-C-restricted clonotypes.

As to this clonotype: Its cognate antigen has yet to be identified. No much larger clonotype is one base removed from it; base qualities were not supplied.

The run used an Illumina HiSeq 1500. Clones were called with MiXCR by TCRdb after fastp trimmed the public reads at Q25, and only in-frame beta chains were retained. Rows merge per CDR3 protein into single entries with the most common DNA and genes. This sample has 150,000 to 200,000 distinct CDR3 sequences in its table, and around 15% of those were observed once. The ten biggest clones cover about a quarter of the sample. CDR3 length: 15 amino acids, cysteine to phenylalanine. Just CDR3 DNA is preserved here, 45 bases in frame from base 1. V was cut back by 4 bases and J by 4 bases, leaving a gap of 15 bases between them. Based on the germline V gene (reference sequence), the CDR1 and CDR2 sequences are SEHNR and FQNEAQ.

The sequenced material came from PBMCs. Here the chain combines TRBV7-9 and TRBJ2-3, with TRBD1 perhaps the D gene, on 6 matching bases. The sequence was obtained from a human donor in good health (CMV status not recorded). Some clones in this sample may be carry-over from other donors' samples. The DNA sequence is as follows: TGTGCCAGCAGCTCGGGTGTCAGGGGACCAGATACGCAGTATTTT. It specifies CASSSGVRGPDTQYF.